The entry that follows covers one T cell receptor beta chain sequence. The target of this receptor is not known. One base away there is no much larger clone; base qualities are not given. This specimen's time point label, per the study, means: after neoadjuvant nivolumab, at surgical resection. Patients had been newly diagnosed with stage II-IVA oral cavity squamous cell carcinoma, and no prior systemic or radiation treatment had been given to the patients. The cohort was composed of patients with HPV-negative, locally advanced oral cavity squamous cell carcinoma. Peripheral blood mononuclear cells were analyzed directly, without maintenance or expansion in culture. The samples were obtained from a longitudinal correlative study of a single-arm phase II trial testing neoadjuvant nivolumab in oral cavity squamous cell carcinoma. Subject-matched pre- and post-treatment PBMCs and tumors from three responders and three non-responders underwent genomic DNA-based TCRbeta sequencing. Peripheral blood mononuclear cells were collected once before nivolumab treatment and again after treatment, at the time of surgery. Genomic DNA was isolated from PBMCs using the Maxwell RSC DNA from Cells kit.

The source of the sample is a study of neoadjuvant anti-PD-1 for oral cavity cancer (dated by TCRdb to about 2021). Turning to the overall study: Three to four biweekly doses of nivolumab at 3 mg/kg were mostly administered to patients before curative-intent surgical resection. Patients who did not progress were given a fourth nivolumab dose at about day 43 and had definitive surgical resection on days 50-56. Under RECIST 1.1, a patient counted as a responder if showing complete response, partial response or stable disease, and as a non-responder if showing progression. An approximately 34% response rate was observed in the parent correlative cohort, in which about a dozen patients were included. The investigation overall reported the following: After neoadjuvant nivolumab, non-responders showed significantly higher T cell clonality (Gini index) in PBMCs than responders did. The TCR analyses had only three patients in each response group, and the authors called for validation in larger cohorts. A higher pretreatment blood Treg/Th17 ratio correlated with both higher pretreatment blood TCRbeta clonality and lower post-treatment tumor TCRbeta clonality.

Including the terminal cysteine and phenylalanine, the CDR3 comprises 15 residues. Just CDR3 DNA is preserved here, 45 bases in frame from base 1. From V the trimming removes 4 bases and from J it removes 8 bases, while the gene matches leave 8 bases of the junction unaccounted for. CDR1 SGHRS and CDR2 YFSETQ were looked up in the germline V gene. For deep sequencing, each PBMC sample was run in six replicates, with libraries mostly built from about 0.45 ug of input genomic DNA. The immunoSEQ hsTCRbeta kit was used to prepare TCRbeta libraries according to the manufacturer's instructions. The completed libraries were mixed into a single pool at 3 nM, then sequenced with an Illumina NovaSeq 6000 S4 flow cell. Concerning the study's data processing: The immunoSEQ Analyzer handled quality control and preprocessing of the raw data. The analysis was restricted to productive rearrangements, with each unique CDR3 amino acid sequence defining a clonotype. Using the R package tcR, the researchers computed the Gini-Simpson index as their estimate of repertoire clonality. Student's t test was used to compare Gini indices, while Pearson correlation assessed associations with tumor size change. TCRdb mirrors the immuneACCESS table, restricted to in-frame sequences. Some clones are absent from its copies; in checked studies, under half trace to an unresolved V gene, and the reason for the others is unknown. Clone size and the V and J calls come from that table; the DNA yielded D and trimming. The sample table lists about 14,000 clones, 55% to 75% of them with a count of one. The ten largest clones capture 3.2% of the sample.

This clonotype originated in a person aged 35-79 years with oral cavity squamous cell carcinoma. The sample consisted of PBMCs, taken after nivolumab (anti-PD-1) treatment. The chain employs TRBV5-1 and TRBJ2-4; 11 central nucleotides agree with TRBD2. The nucleotide sequence is given as TGCGCCAGCAGCCAGCCGACTAGCGGGATTGACATTCAGTACTTC. Its protein is CASSQPTSGIDIQYF.